This entry is about one T cell receptor (beta chain). Its target antigen remains unknown. Base-call qualities are not available, and no considerably larger clone is one nucleotide away. Inclusive of the bounding cysteine and phenylalanine, the CDR3 is 15 residues long. Only the CDR3 DNA stays, 45 bases, in frame from base 1. CDR1 is given as SEHNR and CDR2 as FQNEAQ, both from the germline V gene (reference sequence). Here V drops 4 bases and J drops 6 bases, and the junction holds 10 bases not matched to any gene. The data stem from a study of T cell changes during pregnancy in multiple sclerosis (dated by TCRdb to between 2018 and 2021). In the study overall: The study looked at changes in the T cell repertoire across pregnancy in women with multiple sclerosis.

Preparation of the library involved the immunoSEQ multiplex PCR assay. The table was pulled from immuneACCESS by TCRdb, which kept in-frame rearrangements only. Such tables lose some clones; where checked, under half of the loss comes from unresolved V genes, and the rest has no known cause. The sample table holds tens of thousands of clones, of which approximately 94% were seen once. The ten most abundant clones make up 3.5% of the sample. This TCR came from a female donor with multiple sclerosis, enrolled in a pregnancy study. The rearrangement combines TRBV7-9 with TRBJ1-2, and 8 junctional nucleotides match TRBD1. Sample: CD8+ T cells from peripheral blood mononuclear cells, taken in the third trimester of pregnancy. The bases are TGTGCCAGCAGCTCCGACCCGGACAGGGCGCATGGCTACACCTTC. Its protein reads: CASSSDPDRAHGYTF.